This is a list of T cell receptor beta chains from one sample in a study of cytotoxic CD8 clonotypes in ibrutinib-treated CLL. Here immunoSEQ multiplex PCR was the method, and the copy in TCRdb shows in-frame clones only, minus some. The repertoire holds about 160,000 clones, with less than 85% as singletons. The specimen was PBMCs, collected after 24 months of ibrutinib treatment. These receptors were taken from a human donor with chronic lymphocytic leukemia. Each CDR3 is given with its conserved first and last residue. Fields, in order: V gene, D gene, J gene, clone size, CDR3 protein, CDR3 DNA. A D gene is named only where the DNA matches it firmly. The size field is filled for only some rows; it gives once, few, many or a size class.

v_gene: TRBV6-1; d_gene: -; j_gene: TRBJ1-3; abundance: -; CDR3aa: CASRTTGGNTIYF; CDR3nt: TGTGCCAGCAGGACGACAGGTGGAAACACCATATATTTT
v_gene: TRBV28; d_gene: -; j_gene: TRBJ1-1; abundance: -; CDR3aa: CASNEGGSRTEAFF; CDR3nt: TGTGCCAGCAACGAGGGGGGGTCGCGCACTGAAGCTTTCTTT
v_gene: TRBV19; d_gene: TRBD1; j_gene: TRBJ2-7; abundance: -; CDR3aa: CASSDTGGTYEQYF; CDR3nt: TGTGCCAGTAGCGACACAGGGGGAACCTACGAGCAGTACTTC
v_gene: TRBV30; d_gene: -; j_gene: TRBJ1-1; abundance: -; CDR3aa: CAWSGGGAADTEAFF; CDR3nt: TGTGCCTGGAGTGGTGGGGGGGCGGCGGACACTGAAGCTTTCTTT
v_gene: TRBV28; d_gene: -; j_gene: TRBJ2-7; abundance: -; CDR3aa: CASRVTWPYEQYF; CDR3nt: TGTGCCAGCAGGGTCACTTGGCCCTACGAGCAGTACTTC
v_gene: TRBV7-9; d_gene: -; j_gene: TRBJ1-5; abundance: few; CDR3aa: CASSLAGDQPQHF; CDR3nt: TGTGCCAGCAGCTTAGCGGGTGATCAGCCCCAGCATTTT
v_gene: TRBV5-1; d_gene: -; j_gene: TRBJ2-7; abundance: -; CDR3aa: CASSSKLEGEQYF; CDR3nt: TGCGCCAGCAGCTCGAAGCTCGAGGGGGAGCAGTACTTC
v_gene: TRBV2; d_gene: -; j_gene: TRBJ1-6; abundance: -; CDR3aa: CASQETTGYNSPLHF; CDR3nt: TGTGCCAGCCAGGAGACGACAGGCTATAATTCACCCCTCCACTTT
v_gene: TRBV5-1; d_gene: -; j_gene: TRBJ1-1; abundance: few; CDR3aa: CASSLDYGEGREAFF; CDR3nt: TGCGCCAGCAGCTTGGATTATGGGGAGGGTCGTGAAGCTTTCTTT
v_gene: TRBV9; d_gene: TRBD2; j_gene: TRBJ2-1; abundance: -; CDR3aa: CASSAGLAGGLDEQFF; CDR3nt: TGTGCCAGCAGCGCCGGACTAGCGGGAGGGTTGGATGAGCAGTTCTTC
v_gene: TRBV27; d_gene: -; j_gene: TRBJ1-1; abundance: -; CDR3aa: CASSRRMNTEAFF; CDR3nt: TGTGCCAGCAGCCGGAGAATGAACACTGAAGCTTTCTTT
v_gene: TRBV6-1; d_gene: TRBD1; j_gene: TRBJ1-2; abundance: -; CDR3aa: CASSAQPGQGYYGYTF; CDR3nt: TGTGCCAGCAGTGCCCAACCGGGACAGGGCTACTATGGCTACACCTTC
v_gene: TRBV7-6; d_gene: -; j_gene: TRBJ2-7; abundance: -; CDR3aa: CASSLAGSVYEQYF; CDR3nt: TGTGCCAGCAGCTTAGCTGGTTCCGTATACGAGCAGTACTTC
v_gene: TRBV9; d_gene: -; j_gene: TRBJ2-7; abundance: -; CDR3aa: CASRSTGEQYF; CDR3nt: TGTGCCAGCAGGTCTACAGGCGAGCAGTACTTC
v_gene: TRBV7-2; d_gene: -; j_gene: TRBJ2-1; abundance: -; CDR3aa: CASSLAPGFGEQFF; CDR3nt: TGTGCCAGCAGCTTAGCGCCAGGTTTCGGGGAGCAGTTCTTC
v_gene: TRBV19; d_gene: TRBD2; j_gene: TRBJ2-2; abundance: once; CDR3aa: CASSTISGTSGTGELFF; CDR3nt: TGTGCCAGTAGTACAATTTCCGGGACTAGCGGGACCGGGGAGCTGTTTTTT
v_gene: TRBV27; d_gene: -; j_gene: TRBJ2-5; abundance: -; CDR3aa: CASRAGDETQYF; CDR3nt: TGTGCCAGCAGGGCCGGGGATGAAACCCAGTACTTC